A single T cell receptor beta chain is shown here with its context. What it recognizes is unknown. Making the TCR beta libraries involved quantitative 5'-RACE with molecular barcodes. TCRdb reprocessed the 5' RACE reads via MiXCR and lists one record per CDR3 protein. Here the sample spans around 430,000 distinct CDR3 sequences, roughly 18% being singletons. V shed 4 bases and J shed 4 bases, with 14 bases lying between them. CDR1 is SGHRS and CDR2 is YFSETQ in the germline V gene. The CDR3 is made up of 14 amino acids. This sample is part of a study of CD8 T cells in ankylosing spondylitis. Study results and limitations: Clones linked with disease were CD8+ and fairly uncommon in the peripheral blood. Seemingly characteristic of ankylosing spondylitis blood was a TCR beta motif consisting of 7 or 8 highly homologous variants. Some motif variants were previously reported in reactive arthritis synovial fluid and blood.

Specimen: blood, either unsorted or a sorted T cell fraction (not recorded which). The TCR comes from a male donor with ankylosing spondylitis. V usage is TRBV5-1 and J usage is TRBJ1-2; weak D call: TRBD1 (5 bases). CDR3 nucleotides: TGCGCCAGCAGCCCGGGGGGGAACGCCTATGGCTACACCTTC. Amino acids: CASSPGGNAYGYTF.